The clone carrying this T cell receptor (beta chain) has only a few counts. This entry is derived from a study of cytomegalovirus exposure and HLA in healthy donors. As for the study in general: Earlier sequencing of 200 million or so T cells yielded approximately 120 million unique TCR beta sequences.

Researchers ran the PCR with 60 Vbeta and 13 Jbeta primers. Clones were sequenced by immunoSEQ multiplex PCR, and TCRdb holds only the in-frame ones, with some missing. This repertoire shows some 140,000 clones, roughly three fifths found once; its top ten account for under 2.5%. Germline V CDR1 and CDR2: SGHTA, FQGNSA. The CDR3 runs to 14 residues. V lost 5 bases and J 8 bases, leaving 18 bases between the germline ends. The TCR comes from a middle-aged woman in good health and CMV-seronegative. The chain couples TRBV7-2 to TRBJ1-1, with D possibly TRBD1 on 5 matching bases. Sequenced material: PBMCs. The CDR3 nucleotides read TGTGCCAGCAGCGAGTACCAGGGAATAGGGGAAGCTTTCTTT. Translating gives CASSEYQGIGEAFF.